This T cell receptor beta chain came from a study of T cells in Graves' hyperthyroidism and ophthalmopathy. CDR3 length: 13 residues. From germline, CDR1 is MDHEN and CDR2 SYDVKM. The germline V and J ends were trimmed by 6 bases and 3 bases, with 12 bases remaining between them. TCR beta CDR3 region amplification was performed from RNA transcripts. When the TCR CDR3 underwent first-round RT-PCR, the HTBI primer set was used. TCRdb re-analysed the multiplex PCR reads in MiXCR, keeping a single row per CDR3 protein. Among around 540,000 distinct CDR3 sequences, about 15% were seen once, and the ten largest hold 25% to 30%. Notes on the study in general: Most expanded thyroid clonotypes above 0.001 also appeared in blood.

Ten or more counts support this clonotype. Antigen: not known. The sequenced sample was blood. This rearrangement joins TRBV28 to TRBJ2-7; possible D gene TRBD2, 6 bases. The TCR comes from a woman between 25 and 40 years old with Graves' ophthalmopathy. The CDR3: CASSQRDFYEQYF. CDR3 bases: TGTGCCAGCAGCCAACGGGACTTCTACGAGCAGTACTTC.